A selection of T cell receptor beta chains follows, all from one sample in a study of Ad26.COV2.S vaccination and SARS-CoV-2 variants. Generated by immunoSEQ multiplex PCR, the TCRdb table keeps only in-frame clones and is missing some. The sample holds about half a million clones, around 89% seen once. The specimen was peripheral blood, collected in a trial of Ad26.COV2.S vaccine versus placebo. These receptors all come from a person between 18 and 59 years old who received the Ad26.COV2.S COVID-19 vaccine or a placebo. The CDR3 runs from the conserved cysteine through the conserved F or W. A D gene is named only where the DNA matches it firmly. Not all rows give a size; the values are once, few, many and, for expanded clones, a class.

D,V,J,size,CDR3,DNA
.,TRBV6-2/TRBV6-3,TRBJ2-7,.,CASSYGGTPLYEQYF,TGTGCCAGCAGTTACGGGGGGACCCCTCTCTACGAGCAGTACTTC
.,TRBV27,TRBJ1-1,.,CASSYLGQNTEAFF,TGTGCCAGCAGTTACTTGGGACAGAACACTGAAGCTTTCTTT
.,TRBV28,TRBJ2-2,.,CATTIAQMNTGELFF,TGTGCCACCACGATCGCCCAGATGAACACCGGGGAGCTGTTTTTT
TRBD1,TRBV18,TRBJ1-4,.,CASSQTGRGNEAFF,TGTGCCAGCTCACAGACCGGCAGGGGGAACGAAGCGTTTTTT
TRBD1,TRBV2,TRBJ1-4,.,CASSGGPGQSKGNRNEKLFF,TGTGCCAGCAGTGGGGGTCCGGGACAGTCCAAAGGGAACCGTAATGAAAAACTGTTTTTT
.,TRBV5-4,TRBJ2-2,once,CASNSAGTLNTGELFF,TGTGCCAGCAACTCCGCCGGGACGCTGAACACCGGGGAGCTGTTTTTT
TRBD1,TRBV6-5,TRBJ1-2,.,CASSYRGLGYTF,TGTGCCAGCAGTTACAGGGGGCTGGGCTACACCTTC
.,TRBV20-1,TRBJ2-5,.,CSASGQETQYF,TGCAGTGCTAGCGGGCAAGAGACCCAGTACTTC
TRBD2,TRBV4-3,TRBJ2-1,.,CASSQEAGGPRNEQFF,TGCGCCAGCAGCCAAGAGGCGGGGGGGCCGCGCAATGAGCAGTTCTTC
.,TRBV30,TRBJ1-5,.,CAWSPRGNQPQHF,TGTGCCTGGAGCCCTAGGGGCAATCAGCCCCAGCATTTT
.,TRBV3-1/TRBV3-2,TRBJ1-1,.,CASSQGVNTEAFF,TGTGCCAGCAGCCAGGGAGTGAACACTGAAGCTTTCTTT
.,TRBV5-1,TRBJ2-1,.,CASSLSEYNEQFF,TGCGCCAGCAGCTTGTCCGAGTACAATGAGCAGTTCTTC
.,TRBV30,TRBJ1-4,.,CAQEVNEKLFF,TGTGCCCAGGAAGTTAATGAAAAACTGTTTTTT
.,TRBV4-1,TRBJ2-1,once,CASSRAGDGNEQFF,TGCGCCAGCAGCCGAGCAGGGGATGGTAATGAGCAGTTCTTC
TRBD1,TRBV10-2,TRBJ2-2,.,CATKSGTGTTGELFF,TGCGCCACCAAATCCGGGACAGGGACGACCGGGGAGCTGTTTTTT
.,TRBV11-3,TRBJ2-3,.,CASSLDGQDRAISGVQYF,TGTGCCAGCAGCTTAGACGGTCAGGACAGGGCTATCAGCGGGGTGCAGTATTTT
TRBD1,TRBV30,TRBJ1-5,.,CAWSVRRTGVRNQPQHF,TGTGCCTGGAGTGTACGGAGGACAGGGGTCCGTAATCAGCCCCAGCATTTT
TRBD2,TRBV7-3,TRBJ2-3,.,CASSLGLAGVGDTQYF,TGTGCCAGCAGCTTGGGACTAGCGGGAGTTGGAGATACGCAGTATTTT
.,TRBV4-2,TRBJ2-4,.,CASSQDRSGNIQYF,TGTGCCAGCAGCCAAGATCGGAGCGGGAACATTCAGTACTTC
TRBD1,TRBV27,TRBJ2-3,.,CASSSRGRSADTQYF,TGTGCCAGCAGTTCCAGGGGGCGCTCAGCAGATACGCAGTATTTT
.,TRBV12-2,TRBJ2-2,.,CASRGEDTRVWELFF,TGTGCAAGTCGCGGGGAGGACACCCGGGTCTGGGAGCTGTTTTTT
.,TRBV11-2,TRBJ2-2,.,CASSLGPRTGELFF,TGTGCCAGCAGCTTAGGGCCACGCACCGGGGAGCTGTTTTTT
.,TRBV28,TRBJ1-1,.,CASSLYQGVNTEAFF,TGTGCCAGCAGTTTATACCAAGGAGTGAACACTGAAGCTTTCTTT
TRBD2,TRBV7-8,TRBJ2-3,.,CASSLRPLPGLAGASTDTQYF,TGTGCCAGCAGCTTAAGGCCCCTCCCGGGACTAGCGGGGGCCAGCACAGATACGCAGTATTTT
TRBD1,TRBV7-2,TRBJ2-7,once,CASSLGGQPYEQYF,TGTGCCAGCAGCTTAGGGGGACAGCCCTACGAGCAGTACTTC
.,TRBV24-1,TRBJ2-1,.,CATSDPLGTEYAEQFF,TGTGCCACCAGTGATCCTTTGGGGACCGAATATGCTGAGCAGTTCTTC
TRBD1,TRBV3-1/TRBV3-2,TRBJ1-6,few,CASRGMTGPYNSPLHF,TGTGCCAGCAGAGGGATGACAGGGCCCTATAATTCACCCCTCCACTTT
.,TRBV9,TRBJ2-7,.,CASSVAPGLEQYF,TGTGCCAGCAGCGTAGCCCCCGGTCTCGAGCAGTACTTC
.,TRBV27,TRBJ1-4,few,CASSLLGNEKLFF,TGTGCCAGCAGTCTTCTCGGGAATGAAAAACTGTTTTTT
TRBD1,TRBV7-2,TRBJ2-7,once,CASSRDRVGEQYF,TGTGCCAGCAGCCGTGACAGGGTCGGGGAGCAGTACTTC
.,TRBV11-2,TRBJ1-2,few,CASSLQFYGYTF,TGTGCCAGCAGCTTACAGTTTTATGGCTACACCTTC
.,TRBV5-4,TRBJ2-3,once,CASSLPRDTQYF,TGTGCCAGCAGCCTACCCAGGGATACGCAGTATTTT
TRBD2,TRBV10-1,TRBJ2-2,few,CASSEAGGEGNTGELFF,TGCGCCAGCAGTGAAGCGGGAGGGGAAGGAAACACCGGGGAGCTGTTTTTT
.,TRBV6-1,TRBJ1-3,few,CASSESRRNTIYF,TGTGCCAGCAGTGAATCGAGGAGAAACACCATATATTTT
.,TRBV11-2,TRBJ2-2,.,CASSLGRMSRGNTGELFF,TGTGCCAGCAGCTTAGGGCGGATGTCGCGGGGAAACACCGGGGAGCTGTTTTTT
TRBD1,TRBV2,TRBJ1-2,.,CARRGQGGGYTF,TGTGCCAGACGGGGACAGGGGGGTGGCTACACCTTC
.,TRBV28,TRBJ2-7,.,CASSLTVGWEQYF,TGTGCCAGCAGTTTAACAGTTGGTTGGGAGCAGTACTTC
.,TRBV18,TRBJ2-7,.,CASSPTGPRSYEQYF,TGTGCCAGCTCACCTACGGGACCCCGTTCATACGAGCAGTACTTC
TRBD1,TRBV7-2,TRBJ2-5,.,CASSRNRGETQYF,TGTGCCAGCAGCAGAAACAGGGGAGAGACCCAGTACTTC
TRBD2,TRBV5-4,TRBJ2-1,once,CASSSGLAGYNEQFF,TGTGCCAGCAGCTCGGGACTAGCGGGTTACAATGAGCAGTTCTTC
.,TRBV5-1,TRBJ2-3,.,CASRSGHGIDTQYF,TGCGCCAGCCGCTCCGGACACGGCATAGATACGCAGTATTTT